This TCR beta chain emerged from a study of yellow fever vaccine responses in identical twins (dated by TCRdb to 2017 to 2018). Turning to the overall study: In identical twins, the study followed T cell clones that responded to the vaccine with precision. Study-wide conclusions, independent of this receptor: The T cell response to vaccination in identical twins was reported by the authors to appear partly convergent and partly personalized.

The protocol used for the library was RT-PCR. Sequencing took place on an Illumina HiSeq 2500. TCRdb cleaned the public reads at Q25 with fastp, built clones with MiXCR and kept in-frame beta chains. Each entry merges the rows of one CDR3 protein and shows their most common DNA and genes. The sample contains under 30,000 distinct CDR3 sequences, around four fifths of them found a single time. Of the sample, under 5.5% is held by the ten largest clones. A remark on this clonotype: Its antigen has not been determined. Qualities for individual bases were not recorded, and no much larger clone is one base off.

The sample was T cells from blood (PBMCs), unsorted or a sorted subset (not recorded which), taken before or after yellow fever vaccination (not recorded which). The TCR originated in a woman in her late teens or twenties who received the yellow fever vaccine. Donor details come from another sample of the same person, matched by shared clones.

The DNA reads as follows: TGTGCCAGCAGCTTGGAACTAGCGGGAAACCGCTACGAGCAGTACTTC. Its translation is CASSLELAGNRYEQYF. Recombination joined TRBV7-6 with TRBJ2-7, and 10 junctional nucleotides match TRBD2. According to the germline V gene, CDR1 reads SGHVS and CDR2 reads FNYEAQ. V trim: 3 bases; J trim: 3 bases; unmatched bases: 8. The CDR3 holds 16 amino acids from the cysteine to the phenylalanine. CDR3 DNA only is kept here, 48 bases in frame from base 1.